This TCR beta chain was captured by sequencing in a study of cytomegalovirus exposure and HLA in healthy donors. Study outcomes and limitations: A later analysis linked about 17,000 TCR beta sequences to HLA alleles at 0.05 false discovery rate. A later analysis appeared to link common viral pathogens to several of the most significant clusters.

CDR1 and CDR2 (germline): SQVTM, ANQGSEA. V shed 3 bases and J 5 bases; nucleotides not matched to a gene: 3. This CDR3 has 14 residues. On this clone itself: Its antigen is undetermined.

This PCR relied on a set of 60 Vbeta primers and 13 Jbeta primers. TCRdb keeps only in-frame clones here, not all; method: immunoSEQ multiplex PCR. This table holds about 140,000 clones, approximately 79% found once. The receptor's source is a female donor in good health and CMV-seronegative. Material: PBMCs. The V call is TRBV29-1, the J call TRBJ2-7; 14 positions agree with TRBD2. CDR3 sequence reads: CSVEGLAGEDEQYF. CDR3 nucleotides: TGCAGCGTTGAGGGACTAGCGGGAGAGGACGAGCAGTACTTC.